The following is a TCR beta chain sequence with its context. The data originate from a study of blood T cell repertoires in COVID-19. The CDR3 loop spans 15 amino acids. Trimming shortened V by 5 bases and J by 2 bases, and 14 bases separated the two germline ends. Germline V gives CDR1 MNHEY, CDR2 SVGAGI. Enrolled through a virtual design, the participants were between roughly 18 and 95 years of age and came from 24 US areas. Allocation to cohorts depended on clinical history reported by the participants. TCRdb's table, derived via immunoSEQ multiplex PCR, lists solely in-frame clones and lacks some. The sample contains about 220,000 clones, 86% of which appear only once.

The sequenced sample was PBMCs or T cells enriched from blood (not recorded which). This TCR came from a woman aged 40 to 50 with acute COVID-19. This chain uses TRBV6-5 with TRBJ2-3; TRBD2 is a possible D gene (6 bases). For the CDR3, the DNA is TGTGCCAGCAGTCAGGAGGGGCTGAACACAGATACGCAGTATTTT. Translating it yields CASSQEGLNTDTQYF.